These 13 T cell receptor beta chains were all obtained from the same sample, sequenced in a study of radiotherapy plus CTLA-4 blockade in lung cancer. TCRdb keeps only in-frame clones here, not all; method: immunoSEQ multiplex PCR. The data contain 80,000 to 100,000 clones, 60% to 75% of them singletons. The input for sequencing was peripheral blood, taken from a patient treated with radiotherapy plus ipilimumab. The receptors originated from a human donor with non-small cell lung cancer who had a partial response to radiotherapy plus ipilimumab. Some clones in this sample may be carry-over from other donors' samples.

The rearrangement joins TRBV5-1 to TRBJ2-2; a weak D match, TRBD2 (6 bases). CDR3 size: 14 residues. The germline CDR1 and CDR2 sequences are SGHRS and YFSETQ. Between the trimmed V and J ends, which lost 4 bases and 4 bases, there was a span of 11 bases. CDR3 protein: CASSTQLATGELFF. CDR3 DNA sequence: TGCGCCAGCAGCACTCAACTAGCCACCGGGGAGCTGTTTTTT.

Only a few counts were recorded for this clone. CDR3 sequence reads: CASSYSQGGEKLFF. As DNA, the CDR3 is TGTGCCAGCAGTTACTCTCAGGGGGGCGAAAAACTGTTTTTT. The V gene is TRBV6-6, the J gene TRBJ1-4; 7 nucleotides agree with TRBD1. The CDR3 runs to 14 residues. The V gene's germline CDR1 is MNHNY and CDR2 SVGAGI (reference sequence). Unmatched junction bases numbered 3, after V lost 0 bases and J lost 8 bases.

This clone was seen a few times. The chain has TRBV10-1 and TRBJ2-7; D gene unclear. V shed 2 bases and J shed 3 bases, with 5 bases lying between them. The germline V gene has CDR1 WNHNN and CDR2 SYGVQD (reference sequence). The CDR3 length is 12 residues. The CDR3 protein is CASSEVLYEQYF. The CDR3 DNA is TGCGCCAGCAGTGAGGTCCTCTACGAGCAGTACTTC.

The rearrangement links TRBV4-3 to TRBJ2-2; unclear D gene. The CDR3 contains 15 residues. Per the germline V gene, CDR1 is LGHNA and CDR2 is YSLEER. Trimming shortened V by 4 bases and J by 0 bases, and 9 bases separated the two germline ends. CDR3 protein: CASSPQSANTGELFF. The CDR3 bases are TGCGCCAGCAGCCCCCAGAGCGCGAACACCGGGGAGCTGTTTTTT.

The chain combines TRBV5-1 with TRBJ1-1, with unresolved D. The germline V and J ends were trimmed by 4 bases and 4 bases, with 14 bases remaining between them. Germline lookup yields CDR1 SGHRS and CDR2 YFSETQ. CDR3 size: 14 residues. Written as DNA, the CDR3 is TGCGCCAGCAGCCTCCGGCTTTCGGGCACTGAAGCTTTCTTT. Protein: CASSLRLSGTEAFF.

V is TRBV2 and J is TRBJ1-6; no clear D. Germline V gene lookup returns CDR1 SNHLY and CDR2 FYNNEI. Between the trimmed V and J ends, which lost 7 bases and 0 bases, there was a span of 13 bases. This CDR3 has 16 amino acids. The CDR3 loop is CASKGVLSSYNSPLHF. The DNA for the CDR3 is TGTGCCAGCAAAGGAGTTTTGAGCTCCTATAATTCACCCCTCCACTTT.

The chain uses TRBV10-1 and TRBJ2-3, with D hard to call. This CDR3 comprises 13 residues. Germline V gene data show CDR1 as WNHNN and CDR2 as SYGVQD (reference sequence). V lost 0 bases to trimming and J lost 12 bases, with 13 bases between them. This chain's CDR3 is CASSESMGFGQYF. CDR3 in DNA: TGCGCCAGCAGTGAGTCGATGGGCTTTGGCCAGTATTTT.

This clone was detected only a few times. The chain has TRBV6-5 and TRBJ2-7; D is perhaps TRBD1 (5 bases). Trimming stripped 0 bases from V and 5 bases from J, with 14 bases between. This CDR3 is 15 amino acids long. The germline CDR1 and CDR2 sequences are MNHEY and SVGAGI. CDR3 protein: CASSYSDNPQNEQYF. The CDR3 DNA reads as TGTGCCAGCAGTTACTCGGACAACCCCCAGAACGAGCAGTACTTC.

The V and J genes are TRBV13 and TRBJ1-4, with D perhaps matching TRBD1 (5 bases). Germline assignment: CDR1 PRHDT and CDR2 FYEKMQ (reference sequence). This CDR3 contains 14 residues. Trimming took off 3 bases at V and 7 bases at J, with 12 bases between the two ends. In DNA, the CDR3 is TGTGCCAGCAGCTTTTCGGGGGTAGGTGAAAAACTGTTTTTT. It is translated as CASSFSGVGEKLFF.

This chain connects TRBV30 to TRBJ2-7; 10 positions agree with TRBD1. Germline CDR1 GTSNPN, CDR2 SVGIG (reference sequence). Trimming cost V 3 bases and J 6 bases; bases outside gene matches: 11. The CDR3 covers 15 residues. As DNA, the CDR3 is TGTGCCTGGAGCCTTCCGGGACAGGGGAGATTCGAGCAGTACTTC. This sequence encodes CAWSLPGQGRFEQYF.

The chain has TRBV19 and TRBJ2-3, with 14 positions matching TRBD2. Germline assignment: CDR1 LNHDA and CDR2 SQIVND (reference sequence). The CDR3 totals 17 residues. With V trimmed by 4 bases and J by 4 bases, 7 bases remained unmatched. Written as DNA, the CDR3 is TGTGCCAGTAGTACCCGCAGGACTAGCGGGGGGTCAGATACGCAGTATTTT. Translated: CASSTRRTSGGSDTQYF.

In this sample, this clone turned up once. This rearrangement joins TRBV4-3 to TRBJ1-2; 9 bases agree with TRBD1. The V and J ends lost 1 base and 4 bases, in that order; junction bases with no gene match: 4. CDR1 is LGHNA and CDR2 is YSLEER in the germline V gene. The CDR3 is made up of 15 amino acids. The DNA of the CDR3 is TGCGCCAGCAGCCAAGGGACAGGGGTACCCTATGGCTACACCTTC. Its translation: CASSQGTGVPYGYTF.

V usage is TRBV11-3 and J usage is TRBJ2-5, with 13 positions matching TRBD2. V trimming: 4 bases; J trimming: 0 bases; junction bases outside the gene matches: 8. The CDR3 runs to 18 residues. The germline gives CDR1 SGHNT, CDR2 YENEEA. For the CDR3, the DNA is TGTGCCAGCAGCTCCGGACTAGCGGGGGCCCCGTACCAAGAGACCCAGTACTTC. Protein product: CASSSGLAGAPYQETQYF.